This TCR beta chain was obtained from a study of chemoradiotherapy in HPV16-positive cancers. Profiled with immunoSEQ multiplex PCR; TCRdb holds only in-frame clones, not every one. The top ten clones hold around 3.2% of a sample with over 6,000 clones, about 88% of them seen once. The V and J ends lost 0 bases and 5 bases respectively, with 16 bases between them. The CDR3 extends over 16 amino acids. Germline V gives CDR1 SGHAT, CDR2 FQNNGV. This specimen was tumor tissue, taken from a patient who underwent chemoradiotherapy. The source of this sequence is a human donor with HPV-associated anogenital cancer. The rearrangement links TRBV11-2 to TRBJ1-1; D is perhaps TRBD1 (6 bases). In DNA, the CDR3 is TGTGCCAGCAGCTTAGATCGTAAGGGGGTCTGGACTGAAGCTTTCTTT. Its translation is CASSLDRKGVWTEAFF.